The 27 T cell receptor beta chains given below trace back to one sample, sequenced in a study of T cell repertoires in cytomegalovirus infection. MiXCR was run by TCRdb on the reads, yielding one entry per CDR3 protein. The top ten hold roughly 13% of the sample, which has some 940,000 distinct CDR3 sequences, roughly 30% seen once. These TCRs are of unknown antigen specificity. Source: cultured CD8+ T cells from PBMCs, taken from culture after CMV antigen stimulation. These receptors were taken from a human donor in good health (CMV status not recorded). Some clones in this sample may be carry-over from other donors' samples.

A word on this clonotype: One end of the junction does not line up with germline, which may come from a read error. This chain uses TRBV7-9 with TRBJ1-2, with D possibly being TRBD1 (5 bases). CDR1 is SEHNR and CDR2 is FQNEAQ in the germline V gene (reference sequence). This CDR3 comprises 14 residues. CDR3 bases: TGTGCCAGCAGCCTCGCGGGAAGGGACTATGACTACACCTTC. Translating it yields CASSLAGRDYDYTF.

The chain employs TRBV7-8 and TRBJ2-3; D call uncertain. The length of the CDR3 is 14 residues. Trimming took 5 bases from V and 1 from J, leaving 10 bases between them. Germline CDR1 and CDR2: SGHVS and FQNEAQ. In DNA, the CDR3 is TGTGCCAGCAGCCTCCCGCACGGCACAGATACGCAGTATTTT. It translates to CASSLPHGTDTQYF.

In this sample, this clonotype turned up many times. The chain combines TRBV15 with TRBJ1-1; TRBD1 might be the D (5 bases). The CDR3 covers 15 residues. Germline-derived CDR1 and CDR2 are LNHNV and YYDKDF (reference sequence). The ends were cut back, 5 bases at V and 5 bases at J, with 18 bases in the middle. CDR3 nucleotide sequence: TGTGCCACCAGCGTTAGGGACGGCCCTGGGACTGAAGCTTTCTTT. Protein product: CATSVRDGPGTEAFF.

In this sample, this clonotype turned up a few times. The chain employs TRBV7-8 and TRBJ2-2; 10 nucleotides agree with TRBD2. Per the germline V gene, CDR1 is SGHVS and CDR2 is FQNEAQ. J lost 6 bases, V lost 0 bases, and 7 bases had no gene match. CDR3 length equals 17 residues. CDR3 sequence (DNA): TGTGCCAGCAGCTTAGCGTCTAGCGGGGGTGTTCCCGGGGAGCTGTTTTTT. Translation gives CASSLASSGGVPGELFF. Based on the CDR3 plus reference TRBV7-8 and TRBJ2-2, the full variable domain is GAGVSQSPRYKVAKRGQDVALRCDPISGHVSLFWYQQALGQGPEFLTYFQNEAQLDKSGLPSDRFFAERPEGSVSTLKIQRTQQEDSAVYLCASSLASSGGVPGELFFGEGSRLTVL.

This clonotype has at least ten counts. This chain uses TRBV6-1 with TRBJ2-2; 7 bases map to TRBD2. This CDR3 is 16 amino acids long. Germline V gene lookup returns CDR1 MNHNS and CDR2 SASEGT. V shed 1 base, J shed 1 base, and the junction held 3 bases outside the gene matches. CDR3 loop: CASSEVQRGNTGELFF. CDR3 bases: TGTGCCAGCAGTGAAGTCCAGCGGGGGAACACCGGGGAGCTGTTTTTT.

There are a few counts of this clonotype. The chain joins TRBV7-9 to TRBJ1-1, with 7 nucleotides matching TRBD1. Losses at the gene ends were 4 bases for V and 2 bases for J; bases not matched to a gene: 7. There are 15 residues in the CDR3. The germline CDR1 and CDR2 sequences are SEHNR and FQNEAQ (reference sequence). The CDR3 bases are TGTGCCAGCAGCTCCACGACAGGGCCAAACACTGAAGCTTTCTTT. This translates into CASSSTTGPNTEAFF.

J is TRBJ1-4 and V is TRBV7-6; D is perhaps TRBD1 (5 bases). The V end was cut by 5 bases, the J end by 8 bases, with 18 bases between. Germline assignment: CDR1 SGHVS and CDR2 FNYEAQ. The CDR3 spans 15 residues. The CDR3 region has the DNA TGTGCCAGCAGCCCAACCGGGACCTGGGAGGAAAAACTGTTTTTT. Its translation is CASSPTGTWEEKLFF.

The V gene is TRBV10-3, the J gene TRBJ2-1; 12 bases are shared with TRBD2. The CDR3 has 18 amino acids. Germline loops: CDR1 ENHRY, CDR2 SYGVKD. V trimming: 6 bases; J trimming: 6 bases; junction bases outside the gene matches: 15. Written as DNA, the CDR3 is TGTGCCATCAGGCCACTAGCGGGGGGTTTCGAACAGAGCAATGAGCAGTTCTTC. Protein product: CAIRPLAGGFEQSNEQFF.

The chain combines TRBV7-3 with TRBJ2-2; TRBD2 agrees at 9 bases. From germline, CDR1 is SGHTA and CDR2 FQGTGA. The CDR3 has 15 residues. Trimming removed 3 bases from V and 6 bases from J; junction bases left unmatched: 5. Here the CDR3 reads CASSLRRGGPGELFF. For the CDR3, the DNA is TGTGCCAGCAGCTTGAGGCGGGGGGGCCCCGGGGAGCTGTTTTTT.

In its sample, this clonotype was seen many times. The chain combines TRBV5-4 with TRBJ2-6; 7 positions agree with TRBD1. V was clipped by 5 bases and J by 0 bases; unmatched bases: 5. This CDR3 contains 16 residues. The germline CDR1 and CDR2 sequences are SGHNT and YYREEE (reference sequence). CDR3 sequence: CASRPGQTSGANVLTF. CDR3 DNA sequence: TGTGCCAGCAGGCCGGGACAGACCTCTGGGGCCAACGTCCTGACTTTC.

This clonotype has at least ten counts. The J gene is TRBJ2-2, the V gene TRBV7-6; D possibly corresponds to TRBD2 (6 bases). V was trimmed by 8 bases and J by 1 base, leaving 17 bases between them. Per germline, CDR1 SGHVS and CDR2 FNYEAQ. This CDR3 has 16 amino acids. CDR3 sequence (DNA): TGTGCCAGCGACCCGTGGGGCGGGGTGAACACCGGGGAGCTGTTTTTT. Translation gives CASDPWGGVNTGELFF.

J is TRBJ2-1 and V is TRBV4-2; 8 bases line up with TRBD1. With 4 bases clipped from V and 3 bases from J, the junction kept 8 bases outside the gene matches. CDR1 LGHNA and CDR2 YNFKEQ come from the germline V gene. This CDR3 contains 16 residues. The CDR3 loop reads CASSPSSTGGYNEQFF. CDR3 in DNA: TGTGCCAGCAGCCCTTCAAGTACAGGGGGCTACAATGAGCAGTTCTTC.

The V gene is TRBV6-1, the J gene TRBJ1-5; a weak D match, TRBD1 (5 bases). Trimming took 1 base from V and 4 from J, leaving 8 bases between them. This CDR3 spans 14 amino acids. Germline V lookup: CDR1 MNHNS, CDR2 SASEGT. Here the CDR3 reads CASSEGWGNQPQHF. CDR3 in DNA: TGTGCCAGCAGTGAAGGATGGGGGAATCAGCCCCAGCATTTT.

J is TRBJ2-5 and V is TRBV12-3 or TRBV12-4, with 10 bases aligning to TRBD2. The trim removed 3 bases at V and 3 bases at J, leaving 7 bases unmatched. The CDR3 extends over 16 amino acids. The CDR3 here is CASSFVAGGREETQYF. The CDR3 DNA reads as TGTGCCAGCAGTTTCGTAGCGGGGGGAAGGGAAGAGACCCAGTACTTC.

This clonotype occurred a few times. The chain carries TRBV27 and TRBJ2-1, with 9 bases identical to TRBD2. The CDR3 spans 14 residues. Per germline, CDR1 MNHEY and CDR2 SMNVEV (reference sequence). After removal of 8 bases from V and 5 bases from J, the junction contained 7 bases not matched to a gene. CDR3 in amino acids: CASAQRGADNEQFF. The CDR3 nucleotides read TGTGCCAGCGCCCAGCGGGGGGCCGACAATGAGCAGTTCTTC.

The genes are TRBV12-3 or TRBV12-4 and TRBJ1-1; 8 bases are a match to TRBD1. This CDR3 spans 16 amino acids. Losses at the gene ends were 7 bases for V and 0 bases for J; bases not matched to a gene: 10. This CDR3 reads CASNTPGQELNTEAFF. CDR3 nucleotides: TGTGCCAGCAACACTCCGGGACAGGAATTGAACACTGAAGCTTTCTTT.

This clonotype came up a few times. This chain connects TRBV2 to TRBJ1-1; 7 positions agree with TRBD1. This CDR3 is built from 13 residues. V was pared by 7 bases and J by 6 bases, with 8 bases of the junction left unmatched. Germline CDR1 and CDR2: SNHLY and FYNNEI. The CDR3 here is CASIGTVAAEAFF. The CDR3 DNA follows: TGTGCCAGCATTGGGACAGTCGCCGCTGAAGCTTTCTTT.

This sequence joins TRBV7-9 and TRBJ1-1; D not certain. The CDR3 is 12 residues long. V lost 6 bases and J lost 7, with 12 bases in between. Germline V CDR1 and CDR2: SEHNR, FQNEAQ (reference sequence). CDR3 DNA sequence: TGTGCCAGCAGTTACACGAGTGTTGAAGCTTTCTTT. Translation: CASSYTSVEAFF.

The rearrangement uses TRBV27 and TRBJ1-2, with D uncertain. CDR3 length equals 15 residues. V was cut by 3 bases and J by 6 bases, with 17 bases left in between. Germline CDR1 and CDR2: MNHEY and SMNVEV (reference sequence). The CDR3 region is CASSFLGWESDGYTF. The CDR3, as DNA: TGTGCCAGCAGTTTTCTAGGTTGGGAAAGTGATGGCTACACCTTC.

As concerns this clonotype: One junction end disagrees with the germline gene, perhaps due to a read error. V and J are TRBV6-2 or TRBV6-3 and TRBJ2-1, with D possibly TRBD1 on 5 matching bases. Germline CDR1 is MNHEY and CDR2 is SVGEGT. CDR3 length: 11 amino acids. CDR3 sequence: CASGLRTSSNF. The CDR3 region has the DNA TGTGCCAGCGGGTTGAGGACATCATCCAACTTC.

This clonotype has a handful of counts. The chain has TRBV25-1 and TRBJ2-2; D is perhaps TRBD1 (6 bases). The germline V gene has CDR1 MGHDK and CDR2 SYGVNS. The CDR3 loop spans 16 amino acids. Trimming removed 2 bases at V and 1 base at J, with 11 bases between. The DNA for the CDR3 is TGTGCCAGCAGTGAAGGGGGCAGAATGAACACCGGGGAGCTGTTTTTT. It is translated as CASSEGGRMNTGELFF.

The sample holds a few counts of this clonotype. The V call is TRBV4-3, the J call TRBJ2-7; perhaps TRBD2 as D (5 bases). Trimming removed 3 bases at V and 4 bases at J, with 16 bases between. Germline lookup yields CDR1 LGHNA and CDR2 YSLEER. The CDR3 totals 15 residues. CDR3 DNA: TGCGCCAGCAGCCAGAGCCGGGAAAAGGTGTACGAGCAGTACGTC. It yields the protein CASSQSREKVYEQYV.

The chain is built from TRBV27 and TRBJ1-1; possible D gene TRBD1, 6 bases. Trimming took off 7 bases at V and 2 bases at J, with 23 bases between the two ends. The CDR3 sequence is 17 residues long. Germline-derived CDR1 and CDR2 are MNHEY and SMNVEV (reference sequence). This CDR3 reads CASKVWGGALVNTEAFF. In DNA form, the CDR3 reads TGTGCCAGCAAAGTTTGGGGGGGGGCCCTCGTAAACACTGAAGCTTTCTTT.

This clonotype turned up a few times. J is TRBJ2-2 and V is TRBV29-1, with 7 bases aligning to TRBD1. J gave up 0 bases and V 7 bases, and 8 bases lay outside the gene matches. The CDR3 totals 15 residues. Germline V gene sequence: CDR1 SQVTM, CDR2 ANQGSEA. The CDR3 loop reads CSEGALTANTGELFF. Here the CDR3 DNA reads TGCAGCGAGGGGGCCCTGACAGCGAACACCGGGGAGCTGTTTTTT.

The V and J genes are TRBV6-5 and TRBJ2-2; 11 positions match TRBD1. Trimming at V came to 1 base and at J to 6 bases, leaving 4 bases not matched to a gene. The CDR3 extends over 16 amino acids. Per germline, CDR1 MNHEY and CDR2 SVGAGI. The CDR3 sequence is CASSYYWTGGSGELFF. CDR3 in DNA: TGTGCCAGCAGTTACTATTGGACAGGGGGCTCCGGGGAGCTGTTTTTT.

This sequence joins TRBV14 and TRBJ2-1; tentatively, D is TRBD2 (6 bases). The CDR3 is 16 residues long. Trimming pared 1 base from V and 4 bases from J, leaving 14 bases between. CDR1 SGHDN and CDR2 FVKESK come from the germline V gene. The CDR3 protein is CASSQVDGGRYNEQFF. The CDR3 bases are TGTGCCAGCAGCCAAGTTGACGGGGGAAGGTACAATGAGCAGTTCTTC.

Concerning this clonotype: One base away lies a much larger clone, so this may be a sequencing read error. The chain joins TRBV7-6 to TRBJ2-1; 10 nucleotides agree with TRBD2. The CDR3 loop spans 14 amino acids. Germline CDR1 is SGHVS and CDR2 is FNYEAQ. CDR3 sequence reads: CVSISGGAYNEQFF. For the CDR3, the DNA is TGTGTCAGCATCAGCGGGGGGGCCTACAATGAGCAGTTCTTC.